This T cell receptor (beta chain) comes out of a study of blood T cell repertoires in COVID-19. Turning to the study itself: The United States, Italy and Spain provided the acute and convalescent COVID-19 samples. Nucleic acid was either cDNA or gDNA, and it came from T cells, B-cell-depleted T cells, or PBMCs.

Original data processing: How many nucleated cells were present was estimated from reference gene primer amplification. Some clones are missing from TCRdb's copy, which holds only in-frame ones; the method was immunoSEQ multiplex PCR. V and J calls and clone size are as listed in that table; D and trimming were resolved from the DNA. This repertoire shows under 300,000 clones, 83% found once; its top ten account for approximately 9%. The receptor's source is a woman between 45 and 60 years old who had recovered from COVID-19. What was sequenced was peripheral blood.

The CDR3 DNA follows: TGTGCCAGCATTGGGACTAGCGGGGGCGAGCAGTACTTC. Translating it yields CASIGTSGGEQYF. This sequence joins TRBV2 and TRBJ2-7, with 14 nucleotides matching TRBD2. Germline V CDR1 and CDR2: SNHLY, FYNNEI. The V gene end was trimmed by 7 bases and the J gene end by 6 bases; junction bases not matched to a gene: 2. The CDR3 has 13 residues.